This TCR beta chain was captured in a study of shared T cell receptors in the human thymus. Here immunoSEQ multiplex PCR was the method, and the copy in TCRdb shows in-frame clones only, minus some. The sample yields approximately 730,000 clones, over 75% seen once. Germline CDR1 and CDR2: SGHNT and YYREEE (reference sequence). The CDR3 is made up of 16 amino acids. Trimming took off 3 bases at V and 2 bases at J, with 18 bases between the two ends. A further study also used this sample, focusing on human thymus T cells. This second report adds: The thymus was resected at corrective cardiac surgery. Thymic TCR repertoires of unrelated people reportedly overlapped highly.

J is TRBJ2-7 and V is TRBV5-4; tentatively, D is TRBD2 (6 bases). The TCR originated in a girl in the first two years of life with a congenital heart defect. The sequenced sample consisted of thymocytes. CDR3 DNA: TGTGCCAGCAGCTGGGGGGATGTCGTAGTTCCCTACGAGCAGTACTTC. Translated, it gives CASSWGDVVVPYEQYF.